The subject of this entry is one T cell receptor beta chain. V lost 5 bases and J lost 1; bases outside the gene matches: 9. In germline, CDR1 is MNHEY, CDR2 SMNVEV (reference sequence). The CDR3 extends over 16 amino acids. This record belongs to a study of T cell changes during pregnancy in multiple sclerosis. Sequenced by immunoSEQ multiplex PCR; TCRdb stores in-frame clones only, minus some. Of tens of thousands of clones listed, approximately 91% were seen once; the top ten hold 1.3%. The receptor's source is a female donor with multiple sclerosis, enrolled in a pregnancy study. This chain uses TRBV27 with TRBJ2-3; TRBD1 aligns across 7 bases. This material consisted of peripheral blood, taken in the second trimester of pregnancy. The CDR3 here is CASSPMAGGGTDTQYF. In DNA form, the CDR3 reads TGTGCCAGCAGTCCCATGGCAGGGGGAGGCACAGATACGCAGTATTTT.